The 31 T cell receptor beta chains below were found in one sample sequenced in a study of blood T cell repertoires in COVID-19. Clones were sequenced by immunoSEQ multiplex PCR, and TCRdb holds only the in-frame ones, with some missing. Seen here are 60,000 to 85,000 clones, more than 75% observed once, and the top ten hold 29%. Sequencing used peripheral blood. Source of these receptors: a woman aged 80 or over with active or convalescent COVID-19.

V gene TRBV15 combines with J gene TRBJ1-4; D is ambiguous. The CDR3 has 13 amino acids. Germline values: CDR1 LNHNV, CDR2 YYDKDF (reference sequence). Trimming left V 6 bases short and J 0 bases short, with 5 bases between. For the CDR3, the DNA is TGTGCCACCAGGGGAGCAACTAATGAAAAACTGTTTTTT. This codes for CATRGATNEKLFF.

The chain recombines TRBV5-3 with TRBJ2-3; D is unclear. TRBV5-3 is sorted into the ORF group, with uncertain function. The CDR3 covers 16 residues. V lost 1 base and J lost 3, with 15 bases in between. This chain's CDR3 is CARSLWLAGSTDTQYF. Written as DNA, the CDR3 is TGTGCCAGAAGCTTGTGGCTGGCAGGATCAACAGATACGCAGTATTTT.

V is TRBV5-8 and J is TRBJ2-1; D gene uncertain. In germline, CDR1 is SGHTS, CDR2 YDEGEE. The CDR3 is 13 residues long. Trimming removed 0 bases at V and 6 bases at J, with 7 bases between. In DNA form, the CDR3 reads TGTGCCAGCAGCTTGGGCCTCAGCAATGAGCAGTTCTTC. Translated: CASSLGLSNEQFF.

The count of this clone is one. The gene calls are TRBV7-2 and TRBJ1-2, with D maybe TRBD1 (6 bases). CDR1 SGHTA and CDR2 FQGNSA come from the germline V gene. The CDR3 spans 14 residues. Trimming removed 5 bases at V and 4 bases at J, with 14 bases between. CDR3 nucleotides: TGTGCCAGCAGCCTAGACACAGGGACCTATGGCTACACCTTC. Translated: CASSLDTGTYGYTF.

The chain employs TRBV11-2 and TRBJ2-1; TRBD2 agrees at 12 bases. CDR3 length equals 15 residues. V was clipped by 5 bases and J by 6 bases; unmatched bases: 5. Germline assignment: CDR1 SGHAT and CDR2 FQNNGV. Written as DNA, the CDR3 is TGTGCCAGCAGCCTTGGACTAGCGGGGCTCAATGAGCAGTTCTTC. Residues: CASSLGLAGLNEQFF.

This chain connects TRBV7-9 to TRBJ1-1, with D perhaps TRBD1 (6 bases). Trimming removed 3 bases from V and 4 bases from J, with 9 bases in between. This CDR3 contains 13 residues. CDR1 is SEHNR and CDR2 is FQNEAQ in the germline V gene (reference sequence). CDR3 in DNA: TGTGCCAGCAGCTTCGGACAGCCCACTGAAGCTTTCTTT. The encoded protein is CASSFGQPTEAFF.

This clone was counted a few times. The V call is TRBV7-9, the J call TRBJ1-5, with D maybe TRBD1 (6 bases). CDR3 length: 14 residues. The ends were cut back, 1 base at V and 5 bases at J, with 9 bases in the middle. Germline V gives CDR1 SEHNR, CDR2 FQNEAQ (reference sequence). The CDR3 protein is CASSLEGGYQPQHF. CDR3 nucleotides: TGTGCCAGCAGCTTAGAAGGGGGTTATCAGCCCCAGCATTTT.

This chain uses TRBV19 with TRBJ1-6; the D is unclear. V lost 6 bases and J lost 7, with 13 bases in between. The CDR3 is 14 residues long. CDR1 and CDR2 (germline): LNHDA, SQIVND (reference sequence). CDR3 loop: CASSTVGGNSPLHF. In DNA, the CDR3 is TGTGCCAGTAGCACCGTGGGAGGCAATTCACCCCTCCACTTT.

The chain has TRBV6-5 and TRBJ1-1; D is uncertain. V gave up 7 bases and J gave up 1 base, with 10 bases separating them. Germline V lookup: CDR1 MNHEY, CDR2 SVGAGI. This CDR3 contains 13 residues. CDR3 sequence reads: CASTRGGNTEAFF. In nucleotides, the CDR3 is TGTGCCAGCACCAGAGGCGGGAACACTGAAGCTTTCTTT.

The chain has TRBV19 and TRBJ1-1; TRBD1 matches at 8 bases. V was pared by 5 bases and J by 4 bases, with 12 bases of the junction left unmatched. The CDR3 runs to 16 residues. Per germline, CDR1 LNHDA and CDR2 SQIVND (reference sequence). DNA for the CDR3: TGTGCCAGTAGTCCCCCGTGGACAGGGATGGGCACTGAAGCTTTCTTT. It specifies CASSPPWTGMGTEAFF.

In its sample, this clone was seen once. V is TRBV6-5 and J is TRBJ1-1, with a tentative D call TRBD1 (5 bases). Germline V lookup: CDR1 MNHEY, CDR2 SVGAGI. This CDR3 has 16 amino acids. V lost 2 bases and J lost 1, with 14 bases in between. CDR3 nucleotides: TGTGCCAGCAGTTACGTCCAGGGCGTTGGGAACACTGAAGCTTTCTTT. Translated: CASSYVQGVGNTEAFF.

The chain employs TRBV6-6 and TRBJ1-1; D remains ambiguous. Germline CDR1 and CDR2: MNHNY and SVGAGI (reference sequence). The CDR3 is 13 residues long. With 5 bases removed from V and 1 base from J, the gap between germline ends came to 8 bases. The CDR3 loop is CASSPRQNTEAFF. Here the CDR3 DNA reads TGTGCCAGCAGTCCTCGACAGAACACTGAAGCTTTCTTT.

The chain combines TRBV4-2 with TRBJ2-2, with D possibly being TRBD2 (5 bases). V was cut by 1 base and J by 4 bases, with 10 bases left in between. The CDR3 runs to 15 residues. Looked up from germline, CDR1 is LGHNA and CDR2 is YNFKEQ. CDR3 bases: TGTGCCAGCAGCCAAGGGGCGGCGGGCACCGGGGAGCTGTTTTTT. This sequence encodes CASSQGAAGTGELFF.

The CDR3 loop reads CASSYSRQGPMEAFF. CDR3 coding DNA: TGTGCCAGCAGTTACTCAAGACAGGGCCCTATGGAAGCTTTCTTT. This rearrangement joins TRBV6-5 to TRBJ1-1; 7 nucleotides align to TRBD1. The CDR3 sequence is 15 residues long. CDR1 is MNHEY, CDR2 SVGAGI, per germline. V was pared by 0 bases and J by 8 bases, with 9 bases of the junction left unmatched.

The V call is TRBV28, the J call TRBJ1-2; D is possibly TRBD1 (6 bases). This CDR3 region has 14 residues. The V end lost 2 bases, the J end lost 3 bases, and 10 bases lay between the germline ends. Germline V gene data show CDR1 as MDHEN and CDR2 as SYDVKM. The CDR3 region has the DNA TGTGCCAGCAGTTTAAGCGGGACACACTATGGCTACACCTTC. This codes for CASSLSGTHYGYTF.

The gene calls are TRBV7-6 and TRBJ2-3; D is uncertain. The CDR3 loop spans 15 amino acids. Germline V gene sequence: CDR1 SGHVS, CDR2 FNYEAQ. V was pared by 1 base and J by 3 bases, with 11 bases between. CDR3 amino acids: CASSLEVAGTDTQYF. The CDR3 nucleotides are TGTGCCAGCAGCTTAGAGGTTGCCGGGACAGATACGCAGTATTTT.

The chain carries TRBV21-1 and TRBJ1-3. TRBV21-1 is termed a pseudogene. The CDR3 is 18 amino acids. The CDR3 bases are TGTGCCAGCAGCAAAGGGGAGAAAAGAGCCCTTAATGGAAACACCATATATTTT. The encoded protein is CASSKGEKRALNGNTIYF.

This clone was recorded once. The CDR3 loop reads CASEPSGGPRFF. The CDR3 DNA reads as TGTGCCAGCGAGCCCTCGGGGGGACCGCGGTTCTTC. The chain uses TRBV12-3 or TRBV12-4 and TRBJ2-1; TRBD2 matches 7 bases. This CDR3 region has 12 residues. V lost 8 bases, J lost 15 bases, and 13 bases stayed unmatched.

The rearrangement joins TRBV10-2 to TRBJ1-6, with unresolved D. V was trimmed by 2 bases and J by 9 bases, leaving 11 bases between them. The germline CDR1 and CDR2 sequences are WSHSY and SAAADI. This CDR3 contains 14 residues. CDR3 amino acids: CASSEAPRSSPLHF. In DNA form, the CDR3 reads TGCGCCAGCAGTGAGGCACCGCGAAGTTCACCCCTCCACTTT.

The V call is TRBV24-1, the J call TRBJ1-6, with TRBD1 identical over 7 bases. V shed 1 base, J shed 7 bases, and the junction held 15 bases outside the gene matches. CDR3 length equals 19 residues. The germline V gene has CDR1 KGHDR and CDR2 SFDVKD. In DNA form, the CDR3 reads TGTGCCACCAGTGATTTTGGGGCAGGGGGGTCCCACATCAATTCACCCCTCCACTTT. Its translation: CATSDFGAGGSHINSPLHF.

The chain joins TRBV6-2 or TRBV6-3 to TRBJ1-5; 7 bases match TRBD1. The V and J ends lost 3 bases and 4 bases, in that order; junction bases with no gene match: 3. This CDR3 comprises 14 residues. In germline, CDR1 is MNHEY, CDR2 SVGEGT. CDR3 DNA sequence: TGTGCCAGCAGTTATGGGACAGTTAATCAGCCCCAGCATTTT. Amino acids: CASSYGTVNQPQHF.

This chain's CDR3 is CASSYGGGGRLAKNIQYF. The CDR3 coding sequence is TGTGCCAGCAGTTATGGGGGCGGGGGCCGATTAGCCAAAAACATTCAGTACTTC. The V gene is TRBV6-2 or TRBV6-3, the J gene TRBJ2-4, with D possibly matching TRBD2 (7 bases). V lost 3 bases, J lost 0 bases, and 18 bases lay in between. Germline CDR1 reads MNHEY; CDR2 reads SVGEGT. The CDR3 length is 18 residues.

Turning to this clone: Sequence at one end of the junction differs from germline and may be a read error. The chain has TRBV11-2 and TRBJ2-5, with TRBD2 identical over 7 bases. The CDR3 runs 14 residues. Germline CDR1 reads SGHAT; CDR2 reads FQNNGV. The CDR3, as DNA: TGTGCCAGCAGCCCCACTAGCGTTCAAGGGACCCAGTACTTC. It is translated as CASSPTSVQGTQYF.

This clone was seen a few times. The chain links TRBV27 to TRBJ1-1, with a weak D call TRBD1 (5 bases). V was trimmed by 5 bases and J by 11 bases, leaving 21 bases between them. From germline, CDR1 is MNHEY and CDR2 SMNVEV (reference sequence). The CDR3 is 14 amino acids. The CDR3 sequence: CASSPATAGGRAFF. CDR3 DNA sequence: TGTGCCAGCAGTCCAGCGACAGCAGGCGGCCGGGCTTTCTTT.

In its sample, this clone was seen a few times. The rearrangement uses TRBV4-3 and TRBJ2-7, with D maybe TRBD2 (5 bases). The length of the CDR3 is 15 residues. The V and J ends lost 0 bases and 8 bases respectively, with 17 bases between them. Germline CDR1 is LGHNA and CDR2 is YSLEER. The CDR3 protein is CASSQDPVDGVKQYF. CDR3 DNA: TGCGCCAGCAGCCAAGACCCCGTTGACGGGGTGAAGCAGTACTTC.

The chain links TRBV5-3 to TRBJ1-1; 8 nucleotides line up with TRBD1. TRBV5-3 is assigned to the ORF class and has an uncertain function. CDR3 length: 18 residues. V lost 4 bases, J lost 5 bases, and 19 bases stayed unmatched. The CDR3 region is CARSAITQGQGARTEAFF. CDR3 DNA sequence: TGTGCCAGAAGCGCCATAACTCAAGGTCAGGGGGCGAGAACTGAAGCTTTCTTT.

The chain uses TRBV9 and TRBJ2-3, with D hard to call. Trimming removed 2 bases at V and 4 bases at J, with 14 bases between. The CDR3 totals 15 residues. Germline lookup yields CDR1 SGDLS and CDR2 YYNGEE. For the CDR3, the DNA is TGTGCCAGCAGCGTGAGAGGTGCCCCTTCAGATACGCAGTATTTT. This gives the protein CASSVRGAPSDTQYF.

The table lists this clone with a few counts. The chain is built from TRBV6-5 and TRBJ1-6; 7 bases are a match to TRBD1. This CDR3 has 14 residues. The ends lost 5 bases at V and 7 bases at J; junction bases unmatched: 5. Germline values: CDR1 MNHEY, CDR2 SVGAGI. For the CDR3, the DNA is TGTGCCAGCAGTCTGACAGGGCCCAATTCACCCCTCCACTTT. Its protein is CASSLTGPNSPLHF.

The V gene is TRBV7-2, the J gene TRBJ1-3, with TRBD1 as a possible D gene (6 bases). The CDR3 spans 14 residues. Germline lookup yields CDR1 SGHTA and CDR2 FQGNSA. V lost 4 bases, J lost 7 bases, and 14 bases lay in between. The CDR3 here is CASSSPGHGNTIYF. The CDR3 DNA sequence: TGTGCCAGCAGCTCCCCGGGACATGGTAACACCATATATTTT.

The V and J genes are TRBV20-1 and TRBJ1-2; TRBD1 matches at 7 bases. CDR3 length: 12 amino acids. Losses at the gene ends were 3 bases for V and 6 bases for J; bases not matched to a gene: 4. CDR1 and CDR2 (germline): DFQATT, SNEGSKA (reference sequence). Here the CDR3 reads CSASRQGNGYTF. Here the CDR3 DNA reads TGCAGTGCTAGTAGACAGGGAAATGGCTACACCTTC.

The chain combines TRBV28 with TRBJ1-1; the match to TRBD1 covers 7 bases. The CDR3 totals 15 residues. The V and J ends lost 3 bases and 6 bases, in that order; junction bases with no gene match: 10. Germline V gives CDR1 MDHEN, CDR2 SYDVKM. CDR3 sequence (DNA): TGTGCCAGCAGTTTTCATGGGGACAGTAGGCCTGAAGCTTTCTTT. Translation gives CASSFHGDSRPEAFF.